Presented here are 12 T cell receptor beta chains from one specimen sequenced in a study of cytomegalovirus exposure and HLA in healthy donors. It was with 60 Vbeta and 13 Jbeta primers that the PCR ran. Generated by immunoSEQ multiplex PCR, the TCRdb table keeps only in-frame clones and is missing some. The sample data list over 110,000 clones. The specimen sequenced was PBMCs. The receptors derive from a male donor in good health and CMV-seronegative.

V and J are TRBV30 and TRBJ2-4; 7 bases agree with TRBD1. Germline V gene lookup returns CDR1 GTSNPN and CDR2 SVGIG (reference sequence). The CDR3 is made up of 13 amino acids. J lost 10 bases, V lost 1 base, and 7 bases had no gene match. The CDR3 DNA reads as TGTGCCTGGAGTGGGTCAGGGGGTGGGATTCAGTACTTC. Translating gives CAWSGSGGGIQYF.

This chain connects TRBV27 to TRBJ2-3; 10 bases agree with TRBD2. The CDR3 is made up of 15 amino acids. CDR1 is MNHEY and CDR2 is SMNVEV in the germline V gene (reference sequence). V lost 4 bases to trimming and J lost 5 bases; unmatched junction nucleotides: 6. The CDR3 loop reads CASSSLAGAKDTQYF. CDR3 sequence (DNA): TGTGCCAGCAGTTCTCTAGCGGGGGCGAAAGATACGCAGTATTTT.

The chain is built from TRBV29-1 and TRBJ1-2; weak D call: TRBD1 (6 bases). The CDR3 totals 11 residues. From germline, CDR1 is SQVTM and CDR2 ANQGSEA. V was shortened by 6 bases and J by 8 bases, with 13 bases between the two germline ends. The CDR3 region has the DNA TGCAGCGTCAAGCTGACAGGAGGCTACACCTTC. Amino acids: CSVKLTGGYTF. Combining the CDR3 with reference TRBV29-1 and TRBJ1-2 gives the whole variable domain SAVISQKPSRDICQRGTSLTIQCQVDSQVTMMFWYRQQPGQSLTLIATANQGSEATYESGFVIDKFPISRPNLTFSTLTVSNMSPEDSSIYLCSVKLTGGYTFGSGTRLTVV.

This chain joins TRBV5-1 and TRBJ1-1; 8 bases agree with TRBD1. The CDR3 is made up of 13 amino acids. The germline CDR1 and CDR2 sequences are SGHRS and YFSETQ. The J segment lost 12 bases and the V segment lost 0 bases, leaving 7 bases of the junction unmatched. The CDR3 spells CASSLADRADPFF. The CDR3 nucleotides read TGCGCCAGCAGCTTGGCGGACAGGGCCGACCCTTTCTTT.

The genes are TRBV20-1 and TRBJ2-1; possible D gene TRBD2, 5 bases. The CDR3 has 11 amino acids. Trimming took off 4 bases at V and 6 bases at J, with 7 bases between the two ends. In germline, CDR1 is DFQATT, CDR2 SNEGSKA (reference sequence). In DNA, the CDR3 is TGCAGTGCTACGAGCGGCAATGAGCAGTTCTTC. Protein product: CSATSGNEQFF.

The CDR3 nucleotides are TGTGCCAGCAGCTTGGGTGGTAGCGGGACCTCCTACGAGCAGTACTTC. As protein: CASSLGGSGTSYEQYF. The chain is built from TRBV5-6 and TRBJ2-7, with 8 bases identical to TRBD2. V was pared by 0 bases and J by 0 bases, with 5 bases of the junction left unmatched. CDR3 length: 16 residues. Germline CDR1 reads SGHDT; CDR2 reads YYEEEE.

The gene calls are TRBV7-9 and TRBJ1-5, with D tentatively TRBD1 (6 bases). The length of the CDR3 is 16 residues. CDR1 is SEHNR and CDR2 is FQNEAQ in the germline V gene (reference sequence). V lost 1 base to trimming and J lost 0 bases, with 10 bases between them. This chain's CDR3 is CASSLGQVDSNQPQHF. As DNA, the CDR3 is TGTGCCAGCAGCTTAGGACAGGTAGATAGCAATCAGCCCCAGCATTTT.

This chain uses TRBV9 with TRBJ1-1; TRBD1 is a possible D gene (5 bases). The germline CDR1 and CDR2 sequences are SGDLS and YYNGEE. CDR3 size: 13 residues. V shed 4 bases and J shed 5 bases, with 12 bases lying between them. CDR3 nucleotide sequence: TGTGCCAGCAGCCACCAGGGTTGGACTGAAGCTTTCTTT. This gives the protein CASSHQGWTEAFF.

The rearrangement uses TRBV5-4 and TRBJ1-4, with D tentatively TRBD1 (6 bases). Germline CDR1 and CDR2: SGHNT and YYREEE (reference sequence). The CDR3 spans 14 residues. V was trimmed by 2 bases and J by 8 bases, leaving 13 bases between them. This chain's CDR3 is CASSLAGVEEKLFF. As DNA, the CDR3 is TGTGCCAGCAGCTTAGCAGGGGTGGAAGAAAAACTGTTTTTT.

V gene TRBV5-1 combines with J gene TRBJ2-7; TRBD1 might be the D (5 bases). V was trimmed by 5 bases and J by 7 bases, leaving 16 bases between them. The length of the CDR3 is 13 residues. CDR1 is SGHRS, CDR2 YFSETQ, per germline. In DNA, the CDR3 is TGCGCCAGCAGGGGGCCGACTGTGGTTGAGCAGTACTTC. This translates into CASRGPTVVEQYF. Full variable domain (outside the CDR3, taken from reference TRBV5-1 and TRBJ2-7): KAGVTQTPRYLIKTRGQQVTLSCSPISGHRSVSWYQQTPGQGLQFLFEYFSETQRNKGNFPGRFSGRQFSNSRSEMNVSTLELGDSALYLCASRGPTVVEQYFGPGTRLTVT.

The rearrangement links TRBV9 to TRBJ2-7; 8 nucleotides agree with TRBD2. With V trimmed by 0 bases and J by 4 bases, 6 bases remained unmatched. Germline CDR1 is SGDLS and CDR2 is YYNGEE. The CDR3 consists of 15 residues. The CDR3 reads CASSVGGLGSYEQYF. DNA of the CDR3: TGTGCCAGCAGCGTAGGGGGACTAGGTTCGTACGAGCAGTACTTC.

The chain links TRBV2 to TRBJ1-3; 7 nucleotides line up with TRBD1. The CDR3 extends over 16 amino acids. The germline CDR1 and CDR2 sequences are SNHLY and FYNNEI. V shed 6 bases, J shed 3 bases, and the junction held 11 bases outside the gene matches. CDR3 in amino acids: CASSHDREVVGNTIYF. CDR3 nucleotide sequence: TGTGCCAGCAGCCATGACAGGGAAGTGGTTGGAAACACCATATATTTT. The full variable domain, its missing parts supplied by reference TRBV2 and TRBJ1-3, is EPEVTQTPSHQVTQMGQEVILRCVPISNHLYFYWYRQILGQKVEFLVSFYNNEISEKSEIFDDQFSVERPDGSNFTLKIRSTKLEDSAMYFCASSHDREVVGNTIYFGEGSWLTVV.